The clone carrying this T cell receptor (beta chain) was detected ten times or more. As yet, its antigen is unknown. This sample is part of a study of regulatory T cells in long-lasting Graves disease. Findings and caveats of the study: TCR diversity was lower in persistent than newly diagnosed Graves' disease.

The CDR3 is 18 amino acids. V was pared by 2 bases and J by 1 base, with 8 bases of the junction left unmatched. Germline CDR1 and CDR2: DFQATT and SNEGSKA (reference sequence). The time point here: newly diagnosed GD, antithyroid drugs for less than 3 months. Preparation of the TCR library used RNA extracted from PBMCs. Construction of the TCR beta libraries employed iRepertoire HTBI primers in conjunction with Arm-PCR of CDR3 regions. From the multiplex PCR reads, TCRdb called clonotypes with MiXCR, one entry per CDR3 protein. The sample lists roughly 500,000 distinct CDR3 sequences; roughly 14% were seen once. The same data also contributed to another study, on T cells in Graves' hyperthyroidism and ophthalmopathy. That source notes: Exclusion followed for patients with uncontrolled infection, other autoimmune disease, pregnancy or lactation. The HTBI primer set was used in a first-round RT-PCR of the TCR CDR3. Stable hyperthyroidism and ophthalmopathy were separated using 13 V-J signatures.

The V gene is TRBV20-1, the J gene TRBJ2-3; 14 bases are a match to TRBD2. This sequence was found in a man aged 30-40 years with Graves disease. This sample comprised peripheral blood mononuclear cells (PBMCs), obtained at new diagnosis, from a patient treated with antithyroid drugs. CDR3 coding DNA: TGCAGTGCTAGACCTCCGGGACTAGCGGGAGTCGGCACAGATACGCAGTATTTT. Protein sequence: CSARPPGLAGVGTDTQYF.